This TCR beta chain is drawn from a study of cytomegalovirus exposure and HLA in healthy donors. General study findings and limits: Earlier results showed most TCR beta V segments being productive about 90% or about 30% of the time. The study designated 150 or so TCR beta chains cytomegalovirus-associated. A later analysis linked around 17,000 TCR beta sequences to HLA alleles at 0.05 false discovery rate. Clonal expansion was found to be greater in HLA-associated TCR beta chains than in equally common others in a later analysis.

60 Vbeta and 13 Jbeta primers were used in PCR. The assay was immunoSEQ multiplex PCR, and TCRdb's table has in-frame clones only and misses some. Of tens of thousands of clones in the sample, less than 75% were seen once. A remark on this clone: Its target is not known.

The CDR3 runs to 16 residues. V lost 6 bases and J lost 5, with 17 bases in between. Germline V gives CDR1 MNHNS, CDR2 SASEGT. This receptor was taken from a woman between 45 and 60 years old in good health and CMV-seropositive. The sequenced material came from PBMCs. The chain uses TRBV6-1 and TRBJ1-6; maybe TRBD1 (5 bases). The CDR3 bases are TGTGCCAGCAGAGAAAGCACAGGCCTCAATAATTCACCCCTCCACTTT. This translates into CASRESTGLNNSPLHF.